The clone carrying this T cell receptor beta chain was detected ten times or more. Its antigen is unidentified. The data originate from a study of T cells in Graves' hyperthyroidism and ophthalmopathy. Study-level background: Blood was drawn when the patient was first diagnosed and still untreated.

Whole-study findings and limits: Stable hyperthyroidism was told apart from ophthalmopathy by a model built on 13 V-J features.

The source material, RNA transcripts, was used to amplify TCR beta CDR3 regions. The HTBI primer set served for first-round RT-PCR of the TCR CDR3. TCRdb ran MiXCR on the multiplex PCR reads and lists one entry per CDR3 protein. Here the sample spans hundreds of thousands of distinct CDR3 sequences, roughly 13% being singletons. Sequencing was carried out using blood. The clonotype comes from a woman between 25 and 40 years old with Graves' hyperthyroidism that later progressed to Graves' ophthalmopathy.

CDR3 bases: TGTGCCAGCATTGGGGGGGCGAGAGAGCAGTTCTTC. This codes for CASIGGAREQFF. The rearrangement uses TRBV7-9 and TRBJ2-1; maybe TRBD2 (7 bases). Trimming left V 7 bases short and J 10 bases short, with 14 bases between. The germline CDR1 and CDR2 sequences are SEHNR and FQNEAQ (reference sequence). CDR3 size: 12 residues.